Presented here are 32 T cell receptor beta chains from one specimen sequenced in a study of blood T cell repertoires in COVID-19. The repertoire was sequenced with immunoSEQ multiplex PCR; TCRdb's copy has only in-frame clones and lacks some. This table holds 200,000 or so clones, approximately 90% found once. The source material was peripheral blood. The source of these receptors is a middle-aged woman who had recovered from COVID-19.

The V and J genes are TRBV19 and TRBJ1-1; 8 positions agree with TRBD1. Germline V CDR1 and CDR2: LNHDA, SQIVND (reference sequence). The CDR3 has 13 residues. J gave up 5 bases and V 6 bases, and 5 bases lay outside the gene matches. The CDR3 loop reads CASSRTGWTEAFF. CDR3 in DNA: TGTGCCAGTAGCAGGACAGGGTGGACTGAAGCTTTCTTT.

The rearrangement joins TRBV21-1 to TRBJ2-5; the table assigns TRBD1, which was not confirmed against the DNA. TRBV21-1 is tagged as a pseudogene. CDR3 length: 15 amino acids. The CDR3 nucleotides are TGTGCCAGCAGCTTATGCCGTAGGGGTCGAGAGACCCAGTACTTC. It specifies CASSLCRRGRETQYF.

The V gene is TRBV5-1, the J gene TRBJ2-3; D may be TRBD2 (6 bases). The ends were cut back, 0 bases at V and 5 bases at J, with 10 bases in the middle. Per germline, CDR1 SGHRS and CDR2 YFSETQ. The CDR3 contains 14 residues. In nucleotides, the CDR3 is TGCGCCAGCAGCTTGGAGGCGGGGCAAGATACGCAGTATTTT. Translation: CASSLEAGQDTQYF.

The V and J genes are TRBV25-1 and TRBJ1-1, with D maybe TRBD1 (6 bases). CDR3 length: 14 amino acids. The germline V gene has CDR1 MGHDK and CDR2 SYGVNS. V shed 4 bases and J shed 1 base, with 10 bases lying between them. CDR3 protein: CASSGQTGNTEAFF. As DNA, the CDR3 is TGTGCCAGCAGTGGCCAGACAGGGAACACTGAAGCTTTCTTT. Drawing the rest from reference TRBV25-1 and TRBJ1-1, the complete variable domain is EADIYQTPRYLVIGTGKKITLECSQTMGHDKMYWYQQDPGMELHLIHYSYGVNSTEKGDLSSESTVSRIRTEHFPLTLESARPSHTSQYLCASSGQTGNTEAFFGQGTRLTVV.

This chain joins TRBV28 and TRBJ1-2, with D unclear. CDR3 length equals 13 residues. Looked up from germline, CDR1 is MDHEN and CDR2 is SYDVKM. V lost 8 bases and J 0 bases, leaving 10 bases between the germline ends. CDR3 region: CASCVGTNYGYTF. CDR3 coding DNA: TGTGCCAGCTGTGTCGGGACTAACTATGGCTACACCTTC.

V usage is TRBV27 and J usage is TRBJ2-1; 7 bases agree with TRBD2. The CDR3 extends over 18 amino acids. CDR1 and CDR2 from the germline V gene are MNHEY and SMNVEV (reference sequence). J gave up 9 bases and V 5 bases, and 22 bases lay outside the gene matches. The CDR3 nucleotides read TGTGCCAGCAGTCCCTACACTGGGGTAGCGGGTCATGGCGGTGAGCAGTTCTTC. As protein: CASSPYTGVAGHGGEQFF.

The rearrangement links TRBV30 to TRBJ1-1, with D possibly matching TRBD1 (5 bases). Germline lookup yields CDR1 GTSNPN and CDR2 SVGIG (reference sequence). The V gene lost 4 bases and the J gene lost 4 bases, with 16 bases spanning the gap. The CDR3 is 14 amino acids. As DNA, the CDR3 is TGTGCCTGGACCCTAGGGGCGGGGGGCACTGAAGCTTTCTTT. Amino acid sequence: CAWTLGAGGTEAFF.

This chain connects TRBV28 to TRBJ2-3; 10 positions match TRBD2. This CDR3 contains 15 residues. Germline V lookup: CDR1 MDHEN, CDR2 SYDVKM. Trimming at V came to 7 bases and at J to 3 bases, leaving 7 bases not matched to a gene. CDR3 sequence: CASKVAGGGTDTQYF. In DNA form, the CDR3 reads TGTGCCAGCAAGGTAGCGGGAGGAGGTACAGATACGCAGTATTTT.

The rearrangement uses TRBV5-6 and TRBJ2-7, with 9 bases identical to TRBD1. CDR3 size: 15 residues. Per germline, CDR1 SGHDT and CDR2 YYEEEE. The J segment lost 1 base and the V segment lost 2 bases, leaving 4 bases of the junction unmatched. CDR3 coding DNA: TGTGCCAGCAGCTTCGCCGGGACAGGGTCCTACGAGCAGTACTTC. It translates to CASSFAGTGSYEQYF.

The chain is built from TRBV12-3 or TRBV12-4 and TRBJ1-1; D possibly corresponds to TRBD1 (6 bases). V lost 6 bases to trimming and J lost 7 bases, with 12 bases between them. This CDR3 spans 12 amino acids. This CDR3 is CASRQQGLEAFF. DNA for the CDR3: TGTGCCAGCAGGCAACAGGGTCTTGAAGCTTTCTTT.

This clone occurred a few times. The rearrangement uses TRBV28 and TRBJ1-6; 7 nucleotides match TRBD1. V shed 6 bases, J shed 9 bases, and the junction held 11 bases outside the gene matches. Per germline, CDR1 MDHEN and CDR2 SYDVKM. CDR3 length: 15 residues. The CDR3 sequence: CASSYRGQRTSPLHF. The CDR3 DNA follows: TGTGCCAGCAGCTACAGGGGACAGAGGACTTCACCCCTCCACTTT.

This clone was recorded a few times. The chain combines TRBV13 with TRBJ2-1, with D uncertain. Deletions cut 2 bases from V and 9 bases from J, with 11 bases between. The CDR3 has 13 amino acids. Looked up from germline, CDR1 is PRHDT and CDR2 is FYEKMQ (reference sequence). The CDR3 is CASSLRLTVEQFF. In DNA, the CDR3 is TGTGCCAGCAGCTTACGACTGACTGTTGAGCAGTTCTTC.

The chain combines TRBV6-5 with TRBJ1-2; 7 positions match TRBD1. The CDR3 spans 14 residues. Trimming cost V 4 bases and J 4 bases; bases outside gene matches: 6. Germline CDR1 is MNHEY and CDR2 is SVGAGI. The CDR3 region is CASSFRTGVYGYTF. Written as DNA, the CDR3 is TGTGCCAGCAGTTTTCGGACAGGTGTCTATGGCTACACCTTC.

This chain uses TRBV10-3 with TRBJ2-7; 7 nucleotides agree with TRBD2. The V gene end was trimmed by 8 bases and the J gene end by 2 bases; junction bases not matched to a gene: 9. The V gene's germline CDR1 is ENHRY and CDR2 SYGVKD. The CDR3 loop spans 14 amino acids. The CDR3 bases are TGTGCCATCTCTGCACGGGAGGTTCCCTACGAGCAGTACTTC. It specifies CAISAREVPYEQYF.

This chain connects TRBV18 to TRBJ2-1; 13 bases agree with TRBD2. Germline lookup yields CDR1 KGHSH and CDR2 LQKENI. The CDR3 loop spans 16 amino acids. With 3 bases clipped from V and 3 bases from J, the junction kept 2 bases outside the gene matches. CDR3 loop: CASSPGTSGDYNEQFF. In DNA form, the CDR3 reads TGTGCCAGCTCACCTGGGACTAGCGGGGACTACAATGAGCAGTTCTTC.

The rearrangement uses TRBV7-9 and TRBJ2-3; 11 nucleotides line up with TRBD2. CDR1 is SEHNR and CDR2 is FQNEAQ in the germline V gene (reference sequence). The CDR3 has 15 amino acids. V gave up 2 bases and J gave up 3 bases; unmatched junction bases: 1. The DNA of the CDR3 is TGTGCCAGCAGCTTACTAGCGGGAGGTACAGATACGCAGTATTTT. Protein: CASSLLAGGTDTQYF.

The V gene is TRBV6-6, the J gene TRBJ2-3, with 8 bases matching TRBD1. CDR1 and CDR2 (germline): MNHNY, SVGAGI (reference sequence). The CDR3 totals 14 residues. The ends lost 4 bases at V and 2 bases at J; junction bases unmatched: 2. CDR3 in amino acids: CASSLTGDTDTQYF. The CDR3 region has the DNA TGTGCCAGCAGTTTGACAGGGGACACAGATACGCAGTATTTT.

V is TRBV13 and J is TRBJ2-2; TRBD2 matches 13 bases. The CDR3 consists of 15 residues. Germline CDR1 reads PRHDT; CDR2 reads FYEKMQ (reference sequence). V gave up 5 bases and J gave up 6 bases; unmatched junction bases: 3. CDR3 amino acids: CASSPTSGRAGELFF. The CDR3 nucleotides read TGTGCCAGCAGCCCTACTAGCGGGAGGGCCGGGGAGCTGTTTTTT.

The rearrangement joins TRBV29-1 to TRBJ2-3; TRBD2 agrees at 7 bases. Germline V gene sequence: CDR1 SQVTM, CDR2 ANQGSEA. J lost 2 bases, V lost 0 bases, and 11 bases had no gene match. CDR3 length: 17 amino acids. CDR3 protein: CSVEDLMGRATTDTQYF. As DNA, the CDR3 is TGCAGCGTTGAAGATCTTATGGGGAGGGCCACCACAGATACGCAGTATTTT.

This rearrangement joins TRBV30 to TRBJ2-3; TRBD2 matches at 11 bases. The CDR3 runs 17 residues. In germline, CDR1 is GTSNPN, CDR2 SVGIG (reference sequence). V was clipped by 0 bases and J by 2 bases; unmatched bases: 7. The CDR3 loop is CAWSVWSTSGTTDTQYF. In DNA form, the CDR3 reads TGTGCCTGGAGTGTATGGTCGACTAGCGGGACCACAGATACGCAGTATTTT.

CDR3 in amino acids: CASSDDMNTEAFF. The DNA of the CDR3 is TGTGCCAGCAGTGATGACATGAACACTGAAGCTTTCTTT. The chain is built from TRBV2 and TRBJ1-1; D unclear. The germline gives CDR1 SNHLY, CDR2 FYNNEI. V dropped 3 bases and J dropped 0 bases, with 5 bases sitting between them. The CDR3 spans 13 residues.

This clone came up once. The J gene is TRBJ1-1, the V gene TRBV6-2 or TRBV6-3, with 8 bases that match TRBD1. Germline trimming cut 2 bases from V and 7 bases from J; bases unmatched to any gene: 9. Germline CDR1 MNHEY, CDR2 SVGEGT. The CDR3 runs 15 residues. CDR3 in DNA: TGTGCCAGCAGTTACAAGGGGACAGGTGTCGGTGAAGCTTTCTTT. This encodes CASSYKGTGVGEAFF.

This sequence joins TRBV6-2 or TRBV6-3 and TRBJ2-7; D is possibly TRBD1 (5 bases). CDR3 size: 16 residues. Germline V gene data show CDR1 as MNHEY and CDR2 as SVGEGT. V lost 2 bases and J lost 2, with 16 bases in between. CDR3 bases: TGTGCCAGCAGTTACCCCTCACGACAGACACCCTACGAGCAGTACTTC. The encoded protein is CASSYPSRQTPYEQYF.

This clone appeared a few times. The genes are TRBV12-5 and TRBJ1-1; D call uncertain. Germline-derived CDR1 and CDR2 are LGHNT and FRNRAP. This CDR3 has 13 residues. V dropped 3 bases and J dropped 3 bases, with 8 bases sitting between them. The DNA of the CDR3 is TGTGCTAGTGGTTTTAAGGCGGACACTGAAGCTTTCTTT. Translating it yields CASGFKADTEAFF.

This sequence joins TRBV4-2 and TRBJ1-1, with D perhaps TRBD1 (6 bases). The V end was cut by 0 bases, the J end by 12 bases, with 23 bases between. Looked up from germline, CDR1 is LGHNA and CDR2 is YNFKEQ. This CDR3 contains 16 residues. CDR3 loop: CASSQDFQVLSGVTFF. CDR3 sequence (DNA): TGTGCCAGCAGCCAAGATTTTCAAGTCCTCTCAGGGGTAACTTTCTTT.

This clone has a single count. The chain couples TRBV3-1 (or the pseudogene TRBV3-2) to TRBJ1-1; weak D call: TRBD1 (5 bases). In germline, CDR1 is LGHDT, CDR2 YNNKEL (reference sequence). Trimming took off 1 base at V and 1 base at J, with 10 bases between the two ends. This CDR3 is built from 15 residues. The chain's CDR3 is CASSQGYRTNTEAFF. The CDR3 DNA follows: TGTGCCAGCAGCCAAGGTTACAGGACGAACACTGAAGCTTTCTTT.

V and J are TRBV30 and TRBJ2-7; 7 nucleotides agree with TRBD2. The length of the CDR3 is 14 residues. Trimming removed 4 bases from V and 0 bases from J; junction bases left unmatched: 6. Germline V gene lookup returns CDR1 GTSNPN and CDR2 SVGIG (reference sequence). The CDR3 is CAWTPGGNSYEQYF. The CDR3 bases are TGTGCCTGGACCCCGGGAGGAAACTCCTACGAGCAGTACTTC.

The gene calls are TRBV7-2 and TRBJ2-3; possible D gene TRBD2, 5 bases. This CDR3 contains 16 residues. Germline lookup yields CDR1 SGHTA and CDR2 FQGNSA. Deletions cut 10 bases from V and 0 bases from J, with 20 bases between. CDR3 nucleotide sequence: TGTGCCACAGCCCCCATATTAGCGAAGAGCACAGATACGCAGTATTTT. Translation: CATAPILAKSTDTQYF.

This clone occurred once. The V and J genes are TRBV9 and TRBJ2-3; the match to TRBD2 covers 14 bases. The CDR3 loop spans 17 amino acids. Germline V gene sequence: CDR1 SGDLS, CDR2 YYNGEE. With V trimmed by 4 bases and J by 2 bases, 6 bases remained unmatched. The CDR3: CASSPGTSGGTTDTQYF. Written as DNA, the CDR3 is TGTGCCAGCAGCCCCGGGACTAGCGGGGGTACCACAGATACGCAGTATTTT.

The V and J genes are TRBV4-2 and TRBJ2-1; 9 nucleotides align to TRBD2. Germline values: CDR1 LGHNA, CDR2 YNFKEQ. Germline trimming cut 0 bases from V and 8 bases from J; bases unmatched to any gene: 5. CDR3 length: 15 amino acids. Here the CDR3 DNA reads TGTGCCAGCAGCCAAGAGGCGGGAGGGCCCGATGAGCAGTTCTTC. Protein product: CASSQEAGGPDEQFF.

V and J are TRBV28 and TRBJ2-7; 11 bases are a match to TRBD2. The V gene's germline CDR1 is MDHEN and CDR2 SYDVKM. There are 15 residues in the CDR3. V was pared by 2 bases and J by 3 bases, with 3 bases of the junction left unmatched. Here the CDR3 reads CASSLRGLADYEQYF. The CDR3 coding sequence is TGTGCCAGCAGTTTAAGGGGACTAGCGGACTACGAGCAGTACTTC. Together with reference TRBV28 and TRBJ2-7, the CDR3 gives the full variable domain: DVKVTQSSRYLVKRTGEKVFLECVQDMDHENMFWYRQDPGLGLRLIYFSYDVKMKEKGDIPEGYSVSREKKERFSLILESASTNQTSMYLCASSLRGLADYEQYFGPGTRLTVT.

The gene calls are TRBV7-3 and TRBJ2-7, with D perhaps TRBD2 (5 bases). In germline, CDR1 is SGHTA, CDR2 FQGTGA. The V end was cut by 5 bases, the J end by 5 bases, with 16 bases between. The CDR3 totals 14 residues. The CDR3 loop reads CASSTEGRGHEQYF. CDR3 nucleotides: TGTGCCAGCAGCACCGAGGGAAGAGGCCACGAGCAGTACTTC.